This TCR beta chain was observed in a study of blood T cell repertoires in COVID-19. Study context: Italy, Spain and the United States were the sources of the convalescent and acute COVID-19 samples. Nucleic acid was either cDNA or gDNA, and it came from T cells, B-cell-depleted T cells, or PBMCs.

The germline CDR1 and CDR2 sequences are MNHEY and SVGAGI. Trimming cost V 2 bases and J 2 bases, with 6 bases left between them. The CDR3 is made up of 13 amino acids. How the authors handled the data: Amplification with reference gene primers provided the estimates of nucleated cell counts. Clones were read by immunoSEQ multiplex PCR, and TCRdb kept only the in-frame ones, dropping some. From that table come the V and J calls and clone size; the DNA was used to work out D and trimming. The table has about 220,000 clones, roughly 84% seen once; the top ten hold 3% to 4.5%. Source material: peripheral blood. The TCR was taken from a woman at least 80 years old with acute or convalescent COVID-19. This chain joins TRBV6-5 and TRBJ2-5; D not certain. The CDR3 is CASSYRRQETQYF. The DNA for the CDR3 is TGTGCCAGCAGTTACCGCAGACAAGAGACCCAGTACTTC.